This T cell receptor (beta chain) was captured in a study of T cell responses to AZD1222 COVID-19 vaccine. A word on this clone: What it binds is unknown.

The assay was immunoSEQ multiplex PCR, and TCRdb's table has in-frame clones only and misses some. The sample has tens of thousands of clones, around 87% seen once. General study results and limits: Reportedly, nearly half the spike-specific TCRs target unmutated variant regions. Spike-specific TCRs gained breadth and depth after people received two AZD1222 doses. Clonal diversity was possibly underestimated; the donors were predominantly white British and more often female.

Per germline, CDR1 MDHEN and CDR2 SYDVKM. Trimming took off 3 bases at V and 1 base at J, with 15 bases between the two ends. The CDR3 length is 16 residues. This specimen consisted of peripheral blood, obtained 28 days after the second AZD1222 dose. The rearrangement links TRBV28 to TRBJ1-2; D gene unclear. This TCR derives from an adult who received the AZD1222 COVID-19 vaccine. CDR3 loop: CASSFPSELNNYGYTF. CDR3 nucleotides: TGTGCCAGCAGTTTCCCCTCCGAGTTGAATAACTATGGCTACACCTTC.